This T cell receptor (beta chain) emerged from a study of spatial heterogeneity in lung cancer. At the level of the study: Detection of beta-chain sequences consistently exceeded that of alpha-chain sequences. For the average unique TCR and UMI combination, more than 8.5 occurrences appeared in raw reads. Findings and limits, study-wide: Ubiquitous, expanded tumor-derived TCRs were more frequently observed in blood at resection than at follow-up.

Time point denoted: sample taken at primary tumor resection. Unsorted whole RNA of tumor, nontumor lung or frozen PBMC was sequenced. Samples were obtained from some 72 donors, all untreated early-stage non-small cell lung cancer patients. This clonotype has more than one count but fewer than ten. Its cognate antigen is unknown. Looked up from germline, CDR1 is SGHNT and CDR2 is YYREEE (reference sequence). The CDR3 length is 11 residues. Germline trimming cut 5 bases from V and 12 bases from J; bases unmatched to any gene: 5. TCRdb redid the calling of the 5' RACE reads with MiXCR, one entry per CDR3 protein. The repertoire holds 20,000 to 30,000 distinct CDR3 sequences, roughly 12% seen once, with around 25% in the top ten.

Specimen: PBMCs, collected at surgery. This rearrangement joins TRBV5-4 to TRBJ2-1; 7 bases fit TRBD2. The source is a female donor with early-stage non-small cell lung cancer. The DNA for the CDR3 is TGTGCCAGCAGGAACGGGGGGATGCAGTTCTTC. Its translation is CASRNGGMQFF.